This T cell receptor beta chain was captured in a study of blood T cells in healthy people across ages. Study-wide points: The study found more naive CD4+ cells and higher diversity in long-lived than aged donors. The recorded TCR beta diversity per million T cells decreased in a roughly linear manner with age.

Then a second PCR, running about 6 to 12 cycles, was carried out with a sample-barcoded 5' primer and a J-beta primer mix. Every sample produced at least 3 million CDR3-containing paired-end reads. TCRdb processed the 5' RACE reads anew with MiXCR; each CDR3 protein has one entry. The sample lists roughly 680,000 distinct CDR3 sequences; roughly half were seen once. V lost 1 base and J 2 bases, leaving 9 bases between the germline ends. Germline CDR1 reads SQVTM; CDR2 reads ANQGSEA. This CDR3 is built from 15 residues. About this clonotype: As yet, its antigen is unknown.

Peripheral blood samples of around 9.5 milliliters were drawn from each donor. The sequenced sample was blood. The receptor comes from a woman at least 80 years old in good health. This chain uses TRBV29-1 with TRBJ2-6, with D hard to call. CDR3 coding DNA: TGCAGCGTTGAAGGCGGAGCCCCTGGGGCCAACGTCCTGACTTTC. It codes for CSVEGGAPGANVLTF.